This T cell receptor (beta chain) derives from a study of early T cells in non-severe SARS-CoV-2 infection. The CDR3 is 12 amino acids. Germline V gives CDR1 ENHRY, CDR2 SYGVKD. V was clipped by 1 base and J by 5 bases, with 5 bases between them. Individual cDNA molecules received unique molecular identifiers during library preparation. TCRdb fed the 5' RACE reads into MiXCR, producing one record per CDR3 protein. The table lists 100,000 to 150,000 distinct CDR3 sequences, 15% of them singletons. This rearrangement joins TRBV10-3 to TRBJ1-1; D unresolved. Source material: whole blood. This clonotype originated in an adult who was a healthcare worker with PCR-confirmed SARS-CoV-2 infection or an uninfected control (not recorded which). CDR3 bases: TGTGCCATCAGTGAGTTGGGGACTGAAGCTTTCTTT. Translated: CAISELGTEAFF.